This T cell receptor (beta chain) was recorded in a study of siplizumab effects on memory and regulatory T cells. Findings of the study overall: Roughly 80-96% of proliferating clones (CD4+ or CD8+) could not be assigned a naive or memory phenotype.

As concerns this clone: The antigen remains unidentified.

CDR3 size: 14 residues. The germline V gene has CDR1 ENHRY and CDR2 SYGVKD. Trimming removed 5 bases at V and 3 bases at J, with 13 bases between. TCR templates, about 100,000 per sample, were assayed. TCRdb keeps only in-frame clones here, not all; method: immunoSEQ multiplex PCR. This repertoire shows about 26,000 clones, more than 65% found once; its top ten account for 20% to 25%. The study took three donor pairs, and their unstimulated naive, memory, effector memory and TEMRA subsets were sequenced. This receptor was identified in a human donor in good health. The chain employs TRBV10-3 and TRBJ1-1; D remains unclear. Material for sequencing was memory CD4+ T cells sorted from blood. The CDR3 nucleotides are TGTGCCATCAGTTCAACGGAGTCCCACACTGAAGCTTTCTTT. It codes for CAISSTESHTEAFF.